Listed here are 23 T cell receptor beta chains from one sample, sequenced in a study of blood T cell repertoires in COVID-19. Clones were read by immunoSEQ multiplex PCR, and TCRdb kept only the in-frame ones, dropping some. Counted here are about 220,000 clones, roughly 84% occurring once; the ten biggest clones make up approximately 6.6%. The sample consisted of PBMCs or T cells enriched from blood (not recorded which). The receptors stem from a woman between 35 and 50 years old who had recovered from COVID-19.

This sequence joins TRBV19 and TRBJ2-5; 7 nucleotides align to TRBD2. The germline gives CDR1 LNHDA, CDR2 SQIVND (reference sequence). Losses at the gene ends were 3 bases for V and 8 bases for J; bases not matched to a gene: 15. The CDR3 consists of 16 residues. The CDR3 sequence is CASSIISTGGRDTQYF. The CDR3 nucleotides are TGTGCCAGTAGTATCATCTCAACGGGAGGTCGGGATACCCAGTACTTC.

The chain uses TRBV18 and TRBJ2-7; 9 bases line up with TRBD1. The CDR3 spans 15 residues. V was pared by 0 bases and J by 4 bases, with 4 bases of the junction left unmatched. From germline, CDR1 is KGHSH and CDR2 LQKENI. CDR3 coding DNA: TGTGCCAGCTCACCACCGCCCGGGACAGGGTACGAGCAGTACTTC. Protein sequence: CASSPPPGTGYEQYF.

This clone occurred once. The chain recombines TRBV28 with TRBJ1-6, with D perhaps TRBD1 (5 bases). The CDR3 length is 15 residues. Trimming cost V 7 bases and J 10 bases, with 20 bases left between them. CDR1 MDHEN and CDR2 SYDVKM come from the germline V gene. The CDR3 is CASTATGLQGSPLHF. As DNA, the CDR3 is TGTGCCAGCACCGCGACCGGCCTCCAGGGCTCACCCCTCCACTTT.

The J gene is TRBJ2-3, the V gene TRBV28; 7 bases fit TRBD2. The CDR3 sequence is 13 residues long. The germline gives CDR1 MDHEN, CDR2 SYDVKM. V dropped 10 bases and J dropped 3; count of bases not matched to a gene: 7. CDR3 nucleotide sequence: TGTGCCACCCGCGGGAGTTTTACAGATACGCAGTATTTT. Amino acids: CATRGSFTDTQYF.

The chain is built from TRBV7-3 and TRBJ2-1, with D possibly TRBD2 on 6 matching bases. The germline V gene encodes CDR1 SGHTA and CDR2 FQGTGA. This CDR3 is 13 amino acids long. The ends were cut back, 4 bases at V and 9 bases at J, with 13 bases in the middle. CDR3 coding DNA: TGTGCCAGCAGCTCATCGCGGGACGGTGAGCAGTTCTTC. Protein product: CASSSSRDGEQFF.

The chain combines TRBV27 with TRBJ2-1, with a tentative D call TRBD2 (5 bases). Trimming took 3 bases from V and 7 from J, leaving 10 bases between them. Germline lookup yields CDR1 MNHEY and CDR2 SMNVEV (reference sequence). The CDR3 is made up of 13 amino acids. The CDR3 DNA follows: TGTGCCAGCAGTTTGGAGGTGGGGAATGAGCAGTTCTTC. Translated: CASSLEVGNEQFF.

The chain couples TRBV20-1 to TRBJ1-1; D gene unclear. Trimming took off 7 bases at V and 1 base at J, with 7 bases between the two ends. The CDR3 has 11 residues. Germline V gene sequence: CDR1 DFQATT, CDR2 SNEGSKA (reference sequence). The CDR3 sequence: CSVAANTEAFF. In DNA, the CDR3 is TGCAGTGTCGCGGCGAACACTGAAGCTTTCTTT.

This clone occurred once. The genes are TRBV29-1 and TRBJ1-4; D ambiguous. V gave up 5 bases and J gave up 5 bases, with 9 bases separating them. The CDR3 runs 12 residues. The germline gives CDR1 SQVTM, CDR2 ANQGSEA. The CDR3, as DNA: TGCAGCGTTTTGACGGGGAATGAAAAACTGTTTTTT. Encoded protein: CSVLTGNEKLFF.

V usage is TRBV5-6 and J usage is TRBJ2-7, with D perhaps TRBD2 (5 bases). V shed 2 bases and J shed 3 bases, with 6 bases lying between them. CDR1 SGHDT and CDR2 YYEEEE come from the germline V gene. This CDR3 has 12 amino acids. Written as DNA, the CDR3 is TGTGCCAGCAGCTTCGGAGGCTACGAGCAGTACGTC. It specifies CASSFGGYEQYV.

This clone has just one count. The J gene is TRBJ2-7, the V gene TRBV21-1; TRBD2 was called by the table and not checked on the DNA. TRBV21-1 is labeled a pseudogene. This CDR3 spans 12 amino acids. Written as DNA, the CDR3 is TGTGCCAGCAGCGGAGGTTCCTACGAGCAGTACGTC. Translation gives CASSGGSYEQYV.

The gene calls are TRBV29-1 and TRBJ2-7; 9 positions match TRBD1. The CDR3 length is 16 residues. V shed 0 bases, J shed 2 bases, and the junction held 8 bases outside the gene matches. The germline CDR1 and CDR2 sequences are SQVTM and ANQGSEA. In DNA, the CDR3 is TGCAGCGTTGAAGATTTTCCGGGACAGGGAGCCTACGAGCAGTACTTC. Translation: CSVEDFPGQGAYEQYF.

The CDR3 loop is CASSLKGVSGTEAFF. DNA for the CDR3: TGTGCCAGCAGCTTAAAAGGCGTGTCGGGAACTGAAGCTTTCTTT. The chain recombines TRBV7-9 with TRBJ1-1, with D unclear. Per the germline V gene, CDR1 is SEHNR and CDR2 is FQNEAQ (reference sequence). The CDR3 extends over 15 amino acids. Trimming stripped 2 bases from V and 5 bases from J, with 15 bases between.

The chain carries TRBV28 and TRBJ1-1, with 9 bases identical to TRBD1. The CDR3 runs 14 residues. Per germline, CDR1 MDHEN and CDR2 SYDVKM. Trimming at V came to 6 bases and at J to 6 bases, leaving 8 bases not matched to a gene. The CDR3 region is CASRDRGSVAEAFF. For the CDR3, the DNA is TGTGCCAGCAGGGACAGGGGTTCTGTCGCTGAAGCTTTCTTT.

The V gene is TRBV5-1, the J gene TRBJ2-2; 11 nucleotides agree with TRBD2. Germline V gene lookup returns CDR1 SGHRS and CDR2 YFSETQ. Trimming at V came to 0 bases and at J to 7 bases, leaving 2 bases not matched to a gene. This CDR3 is built from 15 residues. CDR3 DNA: TGCGCCAGCAGCTTGGAGCTAGCGGGAGGCGGGGAGCTGTTTTTT. Translation: CASSLELAGGGELFF.

The CDR3 DNA reads TGTGCCAGCAGCCCCCAGGCGGGAGGGACCGGGGAGCTGTTTTTT. Translation gives CASSPQAGGTGELFF. V usage is TRBV11-3 and J usage is TRBJ2-2, with 9 bases identical to TRBD2. The germline V gene encodes CDR1 SGHNT and CDR2 YENEEA. V shed 5 bases, J shed 5 bases, and the junction held 6 bases outside the gene matches. This CDR3 contains 15 residues.

The chain has TRBV10-3 and TRBJ2-3; D gene ambiguous. CDR1 is ENHRY and CDR2 is SYGVKD in the germline V gene. V was cut by 5 bases and J by 4 bases, with 7 bases left in between. This CDR3 is built from 12 residues. CDR3 bases: TGTGCCATCAGTTACTCCGCAGATACGCAGTATTTT. Its protein product is CAISYSADTQYF.

V usage is TRBV5-5 and J usage is TRBJ1-1; unclear D gene. The CDR3 is made up of 15 amino acids. V was trimmed by 5 bases and J by 2 bases, leaving 16 bases between them. The germline V gene has CDR1 SGHKS and CDR2 YYEKEE (reference sequence). The CDR3 spells CASSNTGRENTEAFF. CDR3 DNA: TGTGCCAGCAGTAACACTGGACGGGAAAACACTGAAGCTTTCTTT.

V is TRBV7-9 and J is TRBJ1-1; possible D gene TRBD1, 6 bases. Germline CDR1 reads SEHNR; CDR2 reads FQNEAQ (reference sequence). V was shortened by 3 bases and J by 0 bases, with 11 bases between the two germline ends. There are 15 residues in the CDR3. CDR3 nucleotide sequence: TGTGCCAGCAGCTTGGCGACAGGACTGAACACTGAAGCTTTCTTT. This codes for CASSLATGLNTEAFF.

Of note for this clone: Other DNA sequences in the same sample also yield this CDR3. The V and J genes are TRBV6-5 and TRBJ1-6; 7 nucleotides line up with TRBD1. The V segment lost 6 bases and the J segment 10 bases; nucleotides outside the gene matches: 6. CDR1 is MNHEY, CDR2 SVGAGI, per germline. The CDR3 runs to 13 residues. Written as DNA, the CDR3 is TGTGCCAGCAGGGGTACAGGGGTATCACCCCTCCACTTT. Residues: CASRGTGVSPLHF.

V is TRBV11-3 and J is TRBJ2-7, with 14 bases lining up with TRBD2. The CDR3 runs 17 residues. The V and J ends lost 5 bases and 5 bases, in that order; junction bases with no gene match: 11. Germline V gene sequence: CDR1 SGHNT, CDR2 YENEEA. In nucleotides, the CDR3 is TGTGCCAGCAGCGCCGGGACTAGCGGGAGCTCAGCACACGAGCAGTACTTC. Encoded protein: CASSAGTSGSSAHEQYF.

The chain combines TRBV4-1 with TRBJ2-2; perhaps TRBD1 as D (5 bases). V was cut by 4 bases and J by 1 base, with 19 bases left in between. CDR3 length: 18 amino acids. Germline values: CDR1 MGHRA, CDR2 YSYEKL. CDR3 residues: CASSLAGLKGGNTGELFF. In nucleotides, the CDR3 is TGCGCCAGCAGCCTCGCAGGGTTGAAGGGTGGGAACACCGGGGAGCTGTTTTTT.

The chain uses TRBV28 and TRBJ1-6, with 7 positions matching TRBD1. CDR1 MDHEN and CDR2 SYDVKM come from the germline V gene. There are 12 residues in the CDR3. V was clipped by 7 bases and J by 14 bases; unmatched bases: 8. CDR3 in DNA: TGTGCCAGCACCCAGGAGGGGGCGACCCTCCACTTT. Translating gives CASTQEGATLHF.

The V and J genes are TRBV6-2 or TRBV6-3 and TRBJ1-2; 7 bases are a match to TRBD1. Germline V gives CDR1 MNHEY, CDR2 SVGEGT. V gave up 6 bases and J gave up 8 bases; unmatched junction bases: 9. CDR3 size: 13 residues. CDR3 loop: CASSHDRARGYTF. The CDR3 bases are TGTGCCAGCAGCCATGACAGGGCGCGGGGCTACACCTTC.